One and the same sample provided the 25 T cell receptor beta chains below, sequenced in a study of control samples from healthy donors and cancer patients. Sequenced by immunoSEQ multiplex PCR; TCRdb stores in-frame clones only, minus some. The data show 150,000 to 200,000 clones, about nine tenths seen once. Sequences were obtained from blood. These receptors came from a woman aged 25 to 39 in good health.

The gene calls are TRBV6-6 and TRBJ2-5; 9 bases align to TRBD2. The V gene end was trimmed by 5 bases and the J gene end by 4 bases; junction bases not matched to a gene: 2. The CDR3 is 13 residues long. Germline loops: CDR1 MNHNY, CDR2 SVGAGI (reference sequence). The CDR3 nucleotides are TGTGCCAGCAGTGGGGGACTAGCAGAGACCCAGTACTTC. Translating it yields CASSGGLAETQYF.

The chain recombines TRBV2 with TRBJ1-4; D call uncertain. Germline lookup yields CDR1 SNHLY and CDR2 FYNNEI. CDR3 size: 16 residues. Trimming pared 1 base from V and 0 bases from J, leaving 9 bases between. CDR3 residues: CASSEGQLATNEKLFF. CDR3 coding DNA: TGTGCCAGCAGTGAAGGACAACTTGCAACTAATGAAAAACTGTTTTTT.

The rearrangement links TRBV6-1 to TRBJ1-2; D unresolved. The CDR3 totals 15 residues. CDR1 MNHNS and CDR2 SASEGT come from the germline V gene. Trimming stripped 0 bases from V and 1 base from J, with 9 bases between. The CDR3 DNA is TGTGCCAGCAGTGAAGCGCCACGGAATAACTATGGCTACACCTTC. Its translation: CASSEAPRNNYGYTF.

The chain uses TRBV11-2 and TRBJ2-4; D perhaps matches TRBD1 (5 bases). CDR1 and CDR2 (germline): SGHAT, FQNNGV. V was shortened by 6 bases and J by 0 bases, with 6 bases between the two germline ends. This CDR3 is 13 amino acids long. The CDR3: CASRQVAKNIQYF. The CDR3, as DNA: TGTGCCAGCAGACAGGTAGCCAAAAACATTCAGTACTTC.

Remarks on this clone: Other DNA variants within this sample encode the same CDR3. The rearrangement joins TRBV7-2 to TRBJ2-5, with D possibly TRBD1 on 6 matching bases. Per the germline V gene, CDR1 is SGHTA and CDR2 is FQGNSA. Trimming stripped 5 bases from V and 0 bases from J, with 10 bases between. The CDR3 consists of 14 residues. The CDR3 is CASSPTGYQETQYF. The CDR3 nucleotides are TGTGCCAGCAGCCCTACAGGGTACCAAGAGACCCAGTACTTC. The full variable domain, with the rest looked up from reference TRBV7-2 and TRBJ2-5, is GAGVSQSPSNKVTEKGKDVELRCDPISGHTALYWYRQSLGQGLEFLIYFQGNSAPDKSGLPSDRFSAERTGGSVSTLTIQRTQQEDSAVYLCASSPTGYQETQYFGPGTRLLVL.

This chain uses TRBV27 with TRBJ1-1; maybe TRBD1 (5 bases). The germline V gene has CDR1 MNHEY and CDR2 SMNVEV (reference sequence). Trimming stripped 5 bases from V and 4 bases from J, with 17 bases between. This CDR3 comprises 15 residues. CDR3 DNA: TGTGCCAGCAGTCCCCCCAGGGTTGGGGCCACTGAAGCTTTCTTT. It is translated as CASSPPRVGATEAFF.

The genes are TRBV6-6 and TRBJ1-1; D is ambiguous. Germline CDR1 and CDR2: MNHNY and SVGAGI (reference sequence). The CDR3 contains 11 residues. The V end lost 2 bases, the J end lost 6 bases, and 4 bases lay between the germline ends. The CDR3 region has the DNA TGTGCCAGCAGTTACAGGGCTGAAGCTTTCTTT. Translated: CASSYRAEAFF.

The chain links TRBV28 to TRBJ2-7; TRBD1 or TRBD2 may be the D gene (5 bases each). This CDR3 contains 14 residues. The V and J ends lost 5 bases and 0 bases respectively, with 11 bases between them. Germline assignment: CDR1 MDHEN and CDR2 SYDVKM. DNA for the CDR3: TGTGCCAGCAGTCCCGGGACCACCTCCTACGAGCAGTACTTC. Its protein is CASSPGTTSYEQYF.

In regard to this clone: Other nucleotide sequences in the sample specify the same CDR3. The rearrangement links TRBV2 to TRBJ1-5, with 8 bases fitting TRBD1. The trim removed 6 bases at V and 7 bases at J, leaving 5 bases unmatched. CDR3 length: 13 residues. Germline V gives CDR1 SNHLY, CDR2 FYNNEI. The CDR3 sequence is CASSGQGGQPQHF. The DNA of the CDR3 is TGTGCCAGCAGCGGACAGGGCGGGCAGCCCCAGCATTTT.

The J gene is TRBJ2-3, the V gene TRBV7-6, with TRBD2 identical over 12 bases. The CDR3 covers 15 residues. Germline V gene data show CDR1 as SGHVS and CDR2 as FNYEAQ. Trimming at V came to 6 bases and at J to 2 bases, leaving 3 bases not matched to a gene. The CDR3 loop reads CASSTSGRSTDTQYF. Written as DNA, the CDR3 is TGTGCCAGCAGTACTAGCGGGAGGTCCACAGATACGCAGTATTTT.

The chain is built from TRBV29-1 and TRBJ1-6; no reliable D call. Trimming stripped 4 bases from V and 6 bases from J, with 7 bases between. Germline loops: CDR1 SQVTM, CDR2 ANQGSEA. The CDR3 totals 12 residues. CDR3 sequence: CSVADINSPLHF. In nucleotides, the CDR3 is TGCAGCGTTGCTGATATTAATTCACCCCTCCACTTT.

The chain employs TRBV5-1 and TRBJ2-1; TRBD2 matches 12 bases. CDR1 and CDR2 from the germline V gene are SGHRS and YFSETQ. V gave up 0 bases and J gave up 10 bases; unmatched junction bases: 5. The CDR3 spans 15 residues. CDR3 nucleotides: TGCGCCAGCAGCTTGGCTAGCGGGGGGGCGGTCGAGCAGTTCTTC. Translating gives CASSLASGGAVEQFF.

The gene calls are TRBV11-3 and TRBJ2-7, with D uncertain. The V gene lost 2 bases and the J gene lost 6 bases, with 8 bases spanning the gap. Germline CDR1 and CDR2: SGHNT and YENEEA. This CDR3 has 12 residues. Written as DNA, the CDR3 is TGTGCCAGCAGCTTACGGGTGGGCGAGCAGTACTTC. Its protein product is CASSLRVGEQYF.

The V call is TRBV4-3, the J call TRBJ2-3; TRBD2 might be the D (6 bases). This CDR3 is 14 amino acids long. Germline lookup yields CDR1 LGHNA and CDR2 YSLEER. Trimming removed 0 bases from V and 4 bases from J, with 8 bases in between. The CDR3 region has the DNA TGCGCCAGCAGCCAAGATCGGGAGCCAGATACGCAGTATTTT. Its translation is CASSQDREPDTQYF.

The chain combines TRBV7-2 with TRBJ2-5; 10 bases line up with TRBD2. V shed 1 base and J 2 bases; nucleotides not matched to a gene: 1. Germline CDR1 SGHTA, CDR2 FQGNSA. This CDR3 has 15 residues. The CDR3 DNA reads TGTGCCAGCAGCTTAGTAGCGGGAGGACAAGAGACCCAGTACTTC. Translation gives CASSLVAGGQETQYF.

The chain is built from TRBV5-1 and TRBJ1-2, with 12 bases matching TRBD1. Germline V gives CDR1 SGHRS, CDR2 YFSETQ. The V and J ends lost 4 bases and 7 bases, in that order; junction bases with no gene match: 5. CDR3 length: 14 amino acids. CDR3 nucleotide sequence: TGCGCCAGCAGCCGGGACAGGGGGCAGGGTGGCTACACCTTC. Its protein product is CASSRDRGQGGYTF.

The genes are TRBV30 and TRBJ1-5, with a weak D call TRBD1 (5 bases). The CDR3 has 14 amino acids. Germline V CDR1 and CDR2: GTSNPN, SVGIG (reference sequence). V was cut by 0 bases and J by 3 bases, with 9 bases left in between. CDR3 protein: CAWSVGDPNQPQHF. As DNA, the CDR3 is TGTGCCTGGAGTGTGGGGGACCCCAATCAGCCCCAGCATTTT.

The chain is built from TRBV19 and TRBJ1-5; tentatively, D is TRBD1 (5 bases). From germline, CDR1 is LNHDA and CDR2 SQIVND (reference sequence). This CDR3 comprises 16 residues. V lost 3 bases to trimming and J lost 0 bases, with 12 bases between them. CDR3 sequence: CASSIPRAYSNQPQHF. The CDR3, as DNA: TGTGCCAGTAGTATCCCCAGGGCTTATAGCAATCAGCCCCAGCATTTT.

The J gene is TRBJ1-2, the V gene TRBV5-5; TRBD1 might be the D (5 bases). Germline V gene data show CDR1 as SGHKS and CDR2 as YYEKEE (reference sequence). CDR3 length: 15 residues. V lost 0 bases, J lost 4 bases, and 13 bases lay in between. The CDR3 DNA follows: TGTGCCAGCAGCTTGGTGGAGGGGTCCCTCTATGGCTACACCTTC. This translates into CASSLVEGSLYGYTF.

This clone appeared a single time. The chain has TRBV6-1 and TRBJ1-6; D possibly corresponds to TRBD1 (6 bases). The CDR3 contains 15 residues. The V gene lost 1 base and the J gene lost 7 bases, with 11 bases spanning the gap. Germline V gene sequence: CDR1 MNHNS, CDR2 SASEGT. This CDR3 reads CASSEVTGWNSPLHF. CDR3 DNA: TGTGCCAGCAGTGAAGTCACAGGGTGGAATTCACCCCTCCACTTT.

The V gene is TRBV27, the J gene TRBJ1-2; 8 bases align to TRBD1. The CDR3 is 14 residues long. Germline V gives CDR1 MNHEY, CDR2 SMNVEV (reference sequence). J gave up 7 bases and V 4 bases, and 8 bases lay outside the gene matches. The CDR3 DNA is TGTGCCAGCAGTTCCCATCACGGGACAGGTGGCTACACCTTC. Encoded protein: CASSSHHGTGGYTF.

The chain carries TRBV5-4 and TRBJ2-7; 15 bases fit TRBD2. The trim removed 4 bases at V and 5 bases at J, leaving 4 bases unmatched. This CDR3 spans 15 amino acids. Per the germline V gene, CDR1 is SGHNT and CDR2 is YYREEE (reference sequence). The CDR3 protein is CASSTRTSGRDEQYF. The CDR3 nucleotides read TGTGCCAGCAGCACCCGGACTAGCGGGAGGGACGAGCAGTACTTC.

This chain joins TRBV28 and TRBJ1-5, with D tentatively TRBD1 (6 bases). The CDR3 is made up of 15 amino acids. Trimming pared 6 bases from V and 0 bases from J, leaving 12 bases between. Germline V gene sequence: CDR1 MDHEN, CDR2 SYDVKM. For the CDR3, the DNA is TGTGCCAGCAGCCCAGGGGTTGGTAGCAATCAGCCCCAGCATTTT. Its protein product is CASSPGVGSNQPQHF.

The chain uses TRBV19 and TRBJ2-1; the match to TRBD2 covers 16 bases. V was pared by 4 bases and J by 15 bases, with 6 bases of the junction left unmatched. Germline values: CDR1 LNHDA, CDR2 SQIVND (reference sequence). This CDR3 has 14 residues. CDR3 nucleotides: TGTGCCAGTAGTACCGGGACTAGCGGGAGGGGTTTGTTCTTC. It translates to CASSTGTSGRGLFF.

This clone was picked up a small number of times. The CDR3 nucleotides are TGTGCCAGCAGTTACAATAGCAATCAGCCCCAGCATTTT. Its protein product is CASSYNSNQPQHF. The genes are TRBV6-5 and TRBJ1-5; the D is unclear. The germline V and J ends were trimmed by 2 bases and 0 bases, with 2 bases remaining between them. The CDR3 has 13 residues. From germline, CDR1 is MNHEY and CDR2 SVGAGI.